This T cell receptor beta chain was recorded in a study of cytomegalovirus exposure and HLA in healthy donors. Broader study findings: CMV serostatus was the only immune exposure information that was available. Analyzed later, association rates of TCRs varied across HLA loci, with DRB1 most and HLA-C fewest. Earlier results showed most TCR beta V segments being productive about 87% or about 30% of the time. The authors confirmed in vitro that a few CMV-associated chains were specific for CMV antigens.

The PCR contained 60 Vbeta and 13 Jbeta primers. Sequencing used immunoSEQ multiplex PCR; TCRdb keeps in-frame clones, though not all of them. In the table there are approximately 190,000 clones, around 86% of which are singletons. With V trimmed by 4 bases and J by 3 bases, 5 bases remained unmatched. The CDR3 covers 15 residues. CDR1 is SGHDT and CDR2 is YYEEEE in the germline V gene. This clone was seen once. Its matching antigen is unknown. What was sequenced was PBMCs. The TCR originated in a middle-aged man in good health and CMV-seropositive. V is TRBV5-6 and J is TRBJ1-4, with 8 bases fitting TRBD1. This chain's CDR3 is CASSPTGASNEKLFF. The CDR3, as DNA: TGTGCCAGCAGCCCGACAGGGGCCTCTAATGAAAAACTGTTTTTT.